This TCR beta chain comes out of a study of blood T cell repertoires in COVID-19. Sequencing used immunoSEQ multiplex PCR; TCRdb keeps in-frame clones, though not all of them. This table has more than 60,000 clones, around 87% appearing once. This clone was detected only once. The TCR sequence derives from a man in his sixties with acute or convalescent COVID-19. Sample: peripheral blood.

CDR3: CASSPGEGSNTGELFF. CDR3 DNA: TGTGCCAGCAGTCCTGGTGAGGGCTCGAACACCGGGGAGCTGTTTTTT. This sequence joins TRBV6-6 and TRBJ2-2, with D perhaps matching TRBD2 (5 bases). The CDR3 consists of 16 residues. The germline V gene encodes CDR1 MNHNY and CDR2 SVGAGI (reference sequence). The V and J ends lost 5 bases and 0 bases respectively, with 13 bases between them.